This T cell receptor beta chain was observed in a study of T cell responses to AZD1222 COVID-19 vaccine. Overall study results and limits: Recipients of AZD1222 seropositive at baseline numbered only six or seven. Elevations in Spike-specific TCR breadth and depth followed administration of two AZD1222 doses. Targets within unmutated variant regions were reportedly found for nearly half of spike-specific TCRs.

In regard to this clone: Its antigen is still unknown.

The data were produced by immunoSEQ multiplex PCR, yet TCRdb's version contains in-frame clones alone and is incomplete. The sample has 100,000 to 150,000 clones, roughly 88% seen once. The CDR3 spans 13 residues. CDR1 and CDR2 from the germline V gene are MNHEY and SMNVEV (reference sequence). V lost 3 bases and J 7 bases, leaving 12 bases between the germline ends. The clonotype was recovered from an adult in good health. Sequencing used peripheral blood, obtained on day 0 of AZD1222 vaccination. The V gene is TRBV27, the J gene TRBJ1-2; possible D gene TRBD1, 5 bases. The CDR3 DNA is TGTGCCAGCAGTTTGGGGGGTGACGGTGGCTACACCTTC. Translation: CASSLGGDGGYTF.